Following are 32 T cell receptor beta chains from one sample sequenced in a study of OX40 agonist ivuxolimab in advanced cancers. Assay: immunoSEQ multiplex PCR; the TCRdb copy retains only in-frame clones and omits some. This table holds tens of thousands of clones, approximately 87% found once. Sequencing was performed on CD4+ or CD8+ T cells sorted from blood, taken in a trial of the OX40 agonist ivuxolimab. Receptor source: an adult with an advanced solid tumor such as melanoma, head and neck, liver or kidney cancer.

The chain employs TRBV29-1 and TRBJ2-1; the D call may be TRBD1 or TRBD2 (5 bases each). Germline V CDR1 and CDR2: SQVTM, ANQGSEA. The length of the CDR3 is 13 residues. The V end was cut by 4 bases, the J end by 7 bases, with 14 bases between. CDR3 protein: CSVAGHEGNEQFF. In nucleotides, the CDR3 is TGCAGCGTTGCCGGACATGAGGGGAATGAGCAGTTCTTC.

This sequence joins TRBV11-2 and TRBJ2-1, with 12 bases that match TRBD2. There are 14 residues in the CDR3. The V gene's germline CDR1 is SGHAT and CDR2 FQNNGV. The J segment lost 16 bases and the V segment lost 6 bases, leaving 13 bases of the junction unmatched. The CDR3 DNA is TGTGCCAGCAGTCCGACTCTAGCGGGGGGGCCTCTATTCTTC. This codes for CASSPTLAGGPLFF.

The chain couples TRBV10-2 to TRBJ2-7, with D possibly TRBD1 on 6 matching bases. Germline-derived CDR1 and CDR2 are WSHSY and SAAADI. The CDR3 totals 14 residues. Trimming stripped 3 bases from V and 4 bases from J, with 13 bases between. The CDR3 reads CASSEGRTVYEQYF. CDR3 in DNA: TGCGCCAGCAGTGAAGGAAGGACAGTTTACGAGCAGTACTTC.

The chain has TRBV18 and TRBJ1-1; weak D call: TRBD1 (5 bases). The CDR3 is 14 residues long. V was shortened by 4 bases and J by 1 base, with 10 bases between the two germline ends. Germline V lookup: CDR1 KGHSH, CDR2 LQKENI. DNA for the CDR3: TGTGCCAGCTCACTCGACAGTACGAACACTGAAGCTTTCTTT. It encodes CASSLDSTNTEAFF.

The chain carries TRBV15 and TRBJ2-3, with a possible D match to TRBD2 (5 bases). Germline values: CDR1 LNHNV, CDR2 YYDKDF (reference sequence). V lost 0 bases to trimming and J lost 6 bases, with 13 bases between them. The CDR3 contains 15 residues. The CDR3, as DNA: TGTGCCACCAGCAGAGAAACAGCGGTCCCCGATACGCAGTATTTT. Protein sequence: CATSRETAVPDTQYF.

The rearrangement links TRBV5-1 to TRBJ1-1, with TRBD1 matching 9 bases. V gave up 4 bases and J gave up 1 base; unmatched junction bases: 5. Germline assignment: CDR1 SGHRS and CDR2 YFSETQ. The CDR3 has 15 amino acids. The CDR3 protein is CASSITGQGNTEAFF. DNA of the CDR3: TGCGCCAGCAGCATTACGGGACAGGGGAACACTGAAGCTTTCTTT.

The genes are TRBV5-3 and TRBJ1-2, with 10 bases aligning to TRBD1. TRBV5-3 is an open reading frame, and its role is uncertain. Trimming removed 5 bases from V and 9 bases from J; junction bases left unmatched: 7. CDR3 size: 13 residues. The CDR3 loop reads CARRQDRGRCYTF. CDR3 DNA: TGTGCCAGAAGACAAGACAGGGGGCGATGCTACACCTTC.

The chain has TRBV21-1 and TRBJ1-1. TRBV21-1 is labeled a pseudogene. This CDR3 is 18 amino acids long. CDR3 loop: CASSNRQQVVGGPTEAFF. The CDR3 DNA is TGTGCCAGCAGCAATCGACAACAAGTAGTTGGCGGGCCCACTGAAGCTTTCTTT.

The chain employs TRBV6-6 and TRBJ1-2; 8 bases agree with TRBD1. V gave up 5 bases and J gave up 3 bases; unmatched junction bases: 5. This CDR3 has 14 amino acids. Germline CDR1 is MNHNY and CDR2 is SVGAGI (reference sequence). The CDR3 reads CASSLPTGDYGYTF. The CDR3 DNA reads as TGTGCCAGCAGTCTTCCGACAGGGGACTATGGCTACACCTTC.

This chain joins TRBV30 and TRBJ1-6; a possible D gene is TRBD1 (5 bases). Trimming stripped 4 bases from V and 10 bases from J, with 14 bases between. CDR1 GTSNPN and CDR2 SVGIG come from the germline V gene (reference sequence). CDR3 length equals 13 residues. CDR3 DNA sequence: TGTGCCTGGAAACGGGGGATCGTATCACCCCTCCACTTT. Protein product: CAWKRGIVSPLHF. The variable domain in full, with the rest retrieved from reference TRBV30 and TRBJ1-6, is SQTIHQWPATLVQPVGSPLSLECTVEGTSNPNLYWYRQAAGRGLQLLFYSVGIGQISSEVPQNLSASRPQDRQFILSSKKLLLSDSGFYLCAWKRGIVSPLHFGNGTRLTVT.

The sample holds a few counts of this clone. The CDR3 protein is CASRDTSDYGYTF. The DNA for the CDR3 is TGTGCCAGCAGGGACACTTCTGACTATGGCTACACCTTC. The rearrangement joins TRBV2 to TRBJ1-2; TRBD1 might be the D (5 bases). V lost 6 bases and J 3 bases, leaving 11 bases between the germline ends. The CDR3 contains 13 residues. The germline gives CDR1 SNHLY, CDR2 FYNNEI.

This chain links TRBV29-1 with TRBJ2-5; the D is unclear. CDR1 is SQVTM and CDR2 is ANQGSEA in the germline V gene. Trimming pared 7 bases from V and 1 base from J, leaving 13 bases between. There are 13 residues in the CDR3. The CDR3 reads CSARSRTQETQYF. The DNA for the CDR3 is TGCAGCGCCAGATCCAGAACCCAAGAGACCCAGTACTTC.

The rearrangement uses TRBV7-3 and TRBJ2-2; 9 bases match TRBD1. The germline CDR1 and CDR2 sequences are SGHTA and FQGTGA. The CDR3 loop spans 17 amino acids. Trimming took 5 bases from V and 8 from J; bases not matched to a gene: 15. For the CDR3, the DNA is TGTGCCAGCAGCCTATCCCAGCGGACAGGGGAGGCTGGGGAGCTGTTTTTT. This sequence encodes CASSLSQRTGEAGELFF.

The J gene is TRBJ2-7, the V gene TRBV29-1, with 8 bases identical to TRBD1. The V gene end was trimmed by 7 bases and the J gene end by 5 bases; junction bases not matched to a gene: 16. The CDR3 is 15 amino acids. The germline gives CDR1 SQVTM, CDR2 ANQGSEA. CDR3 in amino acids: CSAEGVGRGLNEQYF. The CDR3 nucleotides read TGCAGCGCCGAAGGGGTCGGCAGGGGGCTTAACGAGCAGTACTTC.

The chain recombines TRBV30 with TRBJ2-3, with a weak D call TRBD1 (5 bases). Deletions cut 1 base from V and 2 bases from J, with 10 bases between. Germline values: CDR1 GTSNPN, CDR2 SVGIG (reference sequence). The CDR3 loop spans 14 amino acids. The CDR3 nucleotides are TGTGCCTGGAGTGAGGCAGGGAACACAGATACGCAGTATTTT. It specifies CAWSEAGNTDTQYF.

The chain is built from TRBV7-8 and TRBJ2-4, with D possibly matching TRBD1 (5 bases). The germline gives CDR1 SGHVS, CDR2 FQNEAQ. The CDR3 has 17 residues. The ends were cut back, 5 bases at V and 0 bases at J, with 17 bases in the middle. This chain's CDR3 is CASSLDSISLAKNIQYF. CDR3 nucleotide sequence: TGTGCCAGCAGCCTTGACAGTATTTCTCTAGCCAAAAACATTCAGTACTTC.

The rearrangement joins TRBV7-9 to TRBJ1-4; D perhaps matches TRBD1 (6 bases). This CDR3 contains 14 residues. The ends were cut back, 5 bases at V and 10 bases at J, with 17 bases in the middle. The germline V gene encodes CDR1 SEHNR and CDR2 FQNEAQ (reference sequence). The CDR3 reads CASSRAGAAAKLFF. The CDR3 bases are TGTGCCAGCAGCCGGGCGGGGGCGGCGGCAAAACTGTTTTTT.

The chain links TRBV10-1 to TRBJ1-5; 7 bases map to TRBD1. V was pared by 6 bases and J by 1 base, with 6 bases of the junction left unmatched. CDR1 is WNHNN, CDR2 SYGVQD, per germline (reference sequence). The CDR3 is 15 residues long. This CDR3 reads CASRKQGLSNQPQHF. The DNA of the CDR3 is TGCGCCAGCAGAAAACAGGGGCTAAGCAATCAGCCCCAGCATTTT.

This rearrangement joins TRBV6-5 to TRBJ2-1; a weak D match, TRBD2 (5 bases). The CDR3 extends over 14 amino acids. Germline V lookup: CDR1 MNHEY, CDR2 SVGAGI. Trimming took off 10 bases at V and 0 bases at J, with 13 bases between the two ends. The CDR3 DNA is TGTGCCACCCAGCTTGGAGGCTCCTACAATGAGCAGTTCTTC. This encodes CATQLGGSYNEQFF.

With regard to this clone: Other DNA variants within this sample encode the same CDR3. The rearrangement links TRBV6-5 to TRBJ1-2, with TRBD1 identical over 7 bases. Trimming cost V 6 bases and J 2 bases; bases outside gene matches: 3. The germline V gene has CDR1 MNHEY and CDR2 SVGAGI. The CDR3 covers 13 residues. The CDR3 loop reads CASSEGQNYGYTF. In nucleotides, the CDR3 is TGTGCCAGCAGCGAGGGACAGAACTATGGCTACACCTTC.

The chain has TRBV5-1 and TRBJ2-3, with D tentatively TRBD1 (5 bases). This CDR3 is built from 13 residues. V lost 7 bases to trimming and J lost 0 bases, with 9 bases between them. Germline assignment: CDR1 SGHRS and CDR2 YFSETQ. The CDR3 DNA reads TGCGCCAGCGGAGCAGGGAGCACAGATACGCAGTATTTT. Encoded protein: CASGAGSTDTQYF.

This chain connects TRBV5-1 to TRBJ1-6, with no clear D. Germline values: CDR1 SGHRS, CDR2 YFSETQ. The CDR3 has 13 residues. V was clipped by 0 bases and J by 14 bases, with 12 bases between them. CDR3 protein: CASSLGSEGALHF. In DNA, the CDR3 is TGCGCCAGCAGCTTGGGAAGTGAAGGAGCCCTCCACTTT.

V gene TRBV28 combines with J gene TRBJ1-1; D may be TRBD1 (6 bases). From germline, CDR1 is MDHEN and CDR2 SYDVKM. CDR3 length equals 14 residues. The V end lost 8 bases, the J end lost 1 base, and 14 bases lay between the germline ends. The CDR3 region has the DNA TGTGCCAGCGGCACAGACAGGAGGAACACTGAAGCTTTCTTT. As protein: CASGTDRRNTEAFF.

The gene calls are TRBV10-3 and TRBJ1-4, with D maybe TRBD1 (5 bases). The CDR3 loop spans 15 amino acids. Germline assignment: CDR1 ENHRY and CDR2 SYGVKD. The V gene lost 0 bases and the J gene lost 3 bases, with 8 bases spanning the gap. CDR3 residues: CAISESDSSNEKLFF. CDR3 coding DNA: TGTGCCATCAGTGAGTCCGACAGCTCTAATGAAAAACTGTTTTTT.

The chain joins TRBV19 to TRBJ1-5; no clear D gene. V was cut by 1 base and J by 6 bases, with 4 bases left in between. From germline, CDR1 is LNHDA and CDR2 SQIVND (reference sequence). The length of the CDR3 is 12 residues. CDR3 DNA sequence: TGTGCCAGTAGTATAGCAGTTCAGCCCCAGCATTTT. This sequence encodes CASSIAVQPQHF.

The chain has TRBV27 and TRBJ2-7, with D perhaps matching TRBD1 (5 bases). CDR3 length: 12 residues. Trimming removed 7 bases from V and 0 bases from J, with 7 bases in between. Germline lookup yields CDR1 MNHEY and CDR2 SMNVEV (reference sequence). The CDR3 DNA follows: TGTGCCAGCACCGACAGCTCCTACGAGCAGTACTTC. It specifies CASTDSSYEQYF.

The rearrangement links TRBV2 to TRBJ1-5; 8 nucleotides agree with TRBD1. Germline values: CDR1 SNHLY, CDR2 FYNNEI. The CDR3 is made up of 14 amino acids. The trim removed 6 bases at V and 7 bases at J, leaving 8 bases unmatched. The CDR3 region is CASSLGQGGQPQHF. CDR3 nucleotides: TGTGCCAGCAGCCTCGGACAGGGTGGGCAGCCCCAGCATTTT. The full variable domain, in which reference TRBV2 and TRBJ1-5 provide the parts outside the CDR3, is EPEVTQTPSHQVTQMGQEVILRCVPISNHLYFYWYRQILGQKVEFLVSFYNNEISEKSEIFDDQFSVERPDGSNFTLKIRSTKLEDSAMYFCASSLGQGGQPQHFGDGTRLSIL.

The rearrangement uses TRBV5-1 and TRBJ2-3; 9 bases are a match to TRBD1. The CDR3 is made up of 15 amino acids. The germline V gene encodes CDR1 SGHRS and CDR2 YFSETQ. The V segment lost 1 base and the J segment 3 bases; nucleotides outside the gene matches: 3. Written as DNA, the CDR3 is TGCGCCAGCAGCTTGTCGACAGGGGGTACAGATACGCAGTATTTT. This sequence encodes CASSLSTGGTDTQYF.

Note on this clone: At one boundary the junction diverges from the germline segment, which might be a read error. CDR3 DNA: TGTGCTAGCAGCTTAGCGTCGGGAAGAGAAGAGACCCAGTACTTC. Protein sequence: CASSLASGREETQYF. V gene TRBV7-7 combines with J gene TRBJ2-5; TRBD2 is a possible D gene (5 bases). Germline values: CDR1 SSHAT, CDR2 FNYEAQ (reference sequence). This CDR3 comprises 15 residues. Looking up the rest from reference TRBV7-7 and TRBJ2-5 gives the full variable domain: GAGVSQSPRYKVTKRGQDVTLRCDPISSHATLYWYQQALGQGPEFLTYFNYEAQPDKSGLPSDRFSAERPEGSISTLTIQRTEQRDSAMYRCASSLASGREETQYFGPGTRLLVL.

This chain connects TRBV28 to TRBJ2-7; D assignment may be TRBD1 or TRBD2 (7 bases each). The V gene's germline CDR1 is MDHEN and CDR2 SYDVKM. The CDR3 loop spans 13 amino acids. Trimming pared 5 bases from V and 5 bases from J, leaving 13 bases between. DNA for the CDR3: TGTGCCAGCAGTCCAGGGGGGGGCCACGAGCAGTACTTC. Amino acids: CASSPGGGHEQYF.

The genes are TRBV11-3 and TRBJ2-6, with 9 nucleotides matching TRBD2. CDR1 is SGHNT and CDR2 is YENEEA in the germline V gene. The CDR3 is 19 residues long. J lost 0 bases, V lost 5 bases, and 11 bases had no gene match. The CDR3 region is CASSPGAGGLYSGANVLTF. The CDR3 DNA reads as TGTGCCAGCAGCCCCGGGGCGGGAGGGCTTTACTCTGGGGCCAACGTCCTGACTTTC.

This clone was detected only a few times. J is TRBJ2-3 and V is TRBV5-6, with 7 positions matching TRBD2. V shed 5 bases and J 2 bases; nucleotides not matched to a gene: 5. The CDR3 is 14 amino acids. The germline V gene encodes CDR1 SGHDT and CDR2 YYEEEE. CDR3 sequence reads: CASSLRLATDTQYF. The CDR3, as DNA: TGTGCCAGCAGTCTTCGACTAGCCACAGATACGCAGTATTTT.